These 30 T cell receptor beta chains were all obtained from the same sample, sequenced in a study of T cell repertoires in cytomegalovirus infection. The antigens for these receptors are not known. TCRdb re-called the reads through MiXCR, storing one row per CDR3 protein. Among around 130,000 distinct CDR3 sequences listed, about 24% were seen once. The specimen sequenced was PBMCs, sequenced either directly or after in vitro stimulation (not recorded which). These receptors all stem from a human donor in good health (CMV status not recorded). Some clones in this sample may be carry-over from other donors' samples.

This clonotype was seen more than once but under ten times. This rearrangement joins TRBV4-3 to TRBJ1-1; maybe TRBD1 (5 bases). This CDR3 region has 15 residues. Trimming pared 2 bases from V and 5 bases from J, leaving 15 bases between. CDR1 is LGHNA and CDR2 is YSLEER in the germline V gene. CDR3 nucleotides: TGCGCCAGCAGCCAAAACGTCGGGGCATGGACTGAAGCTTTCTTT. Translation: CASSQNVGAWTEAFF.

Details on this clonotype: Sequence at one end of the junction differs from germline and may be a read error. The rearrangement links TRBV4-1 to TRBJ2-7; weak D call: TRBD1 (5 bases). Germline CDR1 is MGHRA and CDR2 is YSYEKL. There are 15 residues in the CDR3. The CDR3 sequence: CASSQVQDKTYEQYF. DNA for the CDR3: TGTGCCAGCAGCCAAGTGCAGGACAAAACCTACGAGCAGTACTTC.

This chain joins TRBV24-1 and TRBJ2-2; 13 bases fit TRBD2. Germline V gene data show CDR1 as KGHDR and CDR2 as SFDVKD. This CDR3 has 17 residues. The ends lost 3 bases at V and 4 bases at J; junction bases unmatched: 4. The CDR3 reads CATSDRRLAGGTGELFF. CDR3 in DNA: TGTGCCACCAGTGATCGCCGACTAGCGGGAGGCACCGGGGAGCTGTTTTTT.

A few counts support this clonotype. This chain connects TRBV4-1 to TRBJ2-1; D gene unclear. The germline gives CDR1 MGHRA, CDR2 YSYEKL. This CDR3 is 15 amino acids long. Trimming stripped 0 bases from V and 3 bases from J, with 9 bases between. The CDR3 DNA reads as TGCGCCAGCAGCCAAGAGGACGGGCTCTACAATGAGCAGTTCTTC. Its translation: CASSQEDGLYNEQFF.

This clonotype was counted only a few times. V is TRBV7-9 and J is TRBJ2-7; the match to TRBD1 covers 10 bases. Germline trimming cut 5 bases from V and 3 bases from J; bases unmatched to any gene: 7. Per germline, CDR1 SEHNR and CDR2 FQNEAQ (reference sequence). This CDR3 contains 15 residues. The CDR3 nucleotides are TGTGCCAGCAGCCCGTCGCGGACAGGGGGCTACGAGCAGTACTTC. Its translation: CASSPSRTGGYEQYF.

The V and J genes are TRBV7-3 and TRBJ2-1, with no clear D. The CDR3 is 14 residues long. Germline V gives CDR1 SGHTA, CDR2 FQGTGA. Trimming cost V 6 bases and J 1 base, with 10 bases left between them. The CDR3 loop reads CASRPTGSYNEQFF. The CDR3 DNA reads as TGTGCCAGCAGACCGACTGGATCCTACAATGAGCAGTTCTTC.

This clonotype was picked up many times. The rearrangement joins TRBV7-2 to TRBJ2-3, with 8 nucleotides matching TRBD2. V shed 1 base and J 5 bases; nucleotides not matched to a gene: 2. The germline gives CDR1 SGHTA, CDR2 FQGNSA. This CDR3 comprises 14 residues. The CDR3 here is CASSLGAGVDTQYF. The CDR3, as DNA: TGTGCCAGCAGCTTAGGAGCGGGAGTAGATACGCAGTATTTT.

This sequence joins TRBV20-1 and TRBJ1-2, with no clear D. From germline, CDR1 is DFQATT and CDR2 SNEGSKA (reference sequence). CDR3 length: 13 amino acids. Between the trimmed V and J ends, which lost 5 bases and 12 bases, there was a span of 22 bases. The CDR3 sequence is CSAENSGEWVHTF. CDR3 DNA sequence: TGCAGTGCTGAAAATTCAGGCGAATGGGTGCACACCTTC.

The table lists this clonotype with many counts. The rearrangement joins TRBV7-2 to TRBJ1-3, with 8 bases that match TRBD1. The V segment lost 1 base and the J segment 4 bases; nucleotides outside the gene matches: 9. CDR3 size: 17 residues. From germline, CDR1 is SGHTA and CDR2 FQGNSA. This CDR3 is CASSLVDAGGAGNTIYF. CDR3 nucleotide sequence: TGTGCCAGCAGCTTAGTCGATGCAGGGGGCGCGGGAAACACCATATATTTT.

V and J are TRBV12-3 or TRBV12-4 and TRBJ1-2; perhaps TRBD1 as D (5 bases). The CDR3 totals 14 residues. Trimming shortened V by 2 bases and J by 3 bases, and 10 bases separated the two germline ends. This chain's CDR3 is CASSLRDDDYGYTF. The CDR3 coding sequence is TGTGCCAGCAGTTTAAGGGACGATGACTATGGCTACACCTTC.

This clonotype was observed at least ten times. The rearrangement links TRBV28 to TRBJ2-5, with D possibly being TRBD2 (7 bases). V was pared by 1 base and J by 1 base, with 13 bases between. Germline-derived CDR1 and CDR2 are MDHEN and SYDVKM. The CDR3 is 16 amino acids. The chain's CDR3 is CASSLSGEGLQETQYF. For the CDR3, the DNA is TGTGCCAGCAGTTTATCAGGGGAGGGACTCCAAGAGACCCAGTACTTC.

This clonotype was recorded a few times. The V gene is TRBV18, the J gene TRBJ2-1; D unresolved. The CDR3 is 13 amino acids. Germline CDR1 is KGHSH and CDR2 is LQKENI. Trimming cost V 3 bases and J 8 bases, with 11 bases left between them. CDR3 region: CASSPPGHYEQFF. CDR3 nucleotides: TGTGCCAGCTCACCGCCAGGCCACTATGAGCAGTTCTTC. The complete variable domain, with remaining parts taken from reference TRBV18 and TRBJ2-1, reads NAGVMQNPRHLVRRRGQEARLRCSPMKGHSHVYWYRQLPEEGLKFMVYLQKENIIDESGMPKERFSAEFPKEGPSILRIQQVVRGDSAAYFCASSPPGHYEQFFGPGTRLTVL.

Ten or more counts support this clonotype. V gene TRBV7-2 combines with J gene TRBJ1-2, with unresolved D. The germline V and J ends were trimmed by 4 bases and 2 bases, with 11 bases remaining between them. The CDR3 covers 14 residues. The V gene's germline CDR1 is SGHTA and CDR2 FQGNSA. The CDR3: CASSSPRINYGYTF. The DNA for the CDR3 is TGTGCCAGCAGCTCCCCCCGGATAAACTATGGCTACACCTTC.

This chain joins TRBV2 and TRBJ2-5, with a possible D match to TRBD2 (6 bases). The CDR3 extends over 12 amino acids. The V end lost 8 bases, the J end lost 2 bases, and 9 bases lay between the germline ends. Per germline, CDR1 SNHLY and CDR2 FYNNEI. CDR3 sequence reads: CASGGRQETQYF. CDR3 sequence (DNA): TGTGCCAGCGGAGGGCGGCAAGAGACCCAGTACTTC.

This clonotype was recorded many times. The gene calls are TRBV7-2 and TRBJ1-2; the match to TRBD1 covers 7 bases. There are 15 residues in the CDR3. CDR1 is SGHTA and CDR2 is FQGNSA in the germline V gene. With V trimmed by 4 bases and J by 4 bases, 9 bases remained unmatched. CDR3 amino acids: CASSSGTVPLYGYTF. DNA of the CDR3: TGTGCCAGCAGCTCCGGGACAGTTCCCCTCTATGGCTACACCTTC.

The rearrangement links TRBV19 to TRBJ1-2, with a tentative D call TRBD1 (5 bases). Trimming cost V 5 bases and J 0 bases, with 10 bases left between them. The CDR3 extends over 14 amino acids. Per the germline V gene, CDR1 is LNHDA and CDR2 is SQIVND (reference sequence). This CDR3 is CASSRDPSNYGYTF. In nucleotides, the CDR3 is TGTGCCAGTAGTCGGGACCCTTCTAACTATGGCTACACCTTC.

The chain has TRBV10-3 and TRBJ2-1; no reliable D call. The length of the CDR3 is 14 residues. V was trimmed by 2 bases and J by 0 bases, leaving 5 bases between them. Germline V gene data show CDR1 as ENHRY and CDR2 as SYGVKD. The CDR3 reads CAISEDFSYNEQFF. The CDR3 DNA reads TGTGCCATCAGTGAGGACTTCTCCTACAATGAGCAGTTCTTC.

This chain connects TRBV14 to TRBJ2-3; 7 positions match TRBD2. The CDR3 has 15 amino acids. Germline V gene sequence: CDR1 SGHDN, CDR2 FVKESK. The V and J ends lost 10 bases and 0 bases, in that order; junction bases with no gene match: 10. The CDR3 DNA reads as TGTGCCACCGGACGGGGCGGGAGTAGCACAGATACGCAGTATTTT. Encoded protein: CATGRGGSSTDTQYF.

For this clonotype: It is likely a read error, because the conserved phenylalanine at the end of the CDR3 is missing. CDR3 DNA sequence: TGTGCCAGCAGCTTTCCCATCGGAAACACCATATATGTT. It specifies CASSFPIGNTIYV. The V and J genes are TRBV7-2 and TRBJ1-3, with D uncertain. CDR3 length equals 13 residues. Deletions cut 3 bases from V and 4 bases from J, with 7 bases between. The germline V gene has CDR1 SGHTA and CDR2 FQGNSA.

This clonotype occurred many times. This rearrangement joins TRBV29-1 to TRBJ2-5, with D tentatively TRBD2 (6 bases). Germline values: CDR1 SQVTM, CDR2 ANQGSEA. This CDR3 contains 14 residues. Trimming cost V 6 bases and J 3 bases, with 17 bases left between them. The CDR3, as DNA: TGCAGCGTCGCAGGTAGCGGTGCGAAAGAGACCCAGTACTTC. Its translation is CSVAGSGAKETQYF.

The V and J genes are TRBV19 and TRBJ2-1; D unresolved. Germline V gene sequence: CDR1 LNHDA, CDR2 SQIVND (reference sequence). The CDR3 has 14 amino acids. V shed 3 bases and J shed 9 bases, with 15 bases lying between them. The CDR3 reads CASSILGPRSEQFF. The CDR3 DNA reads TGTGCCAGTAGTATCTTAGGACCCCGCTCTGAGCAGTTCTTC.

This clonotype came up many times. V usage is TRBV7-9 and J usage is TRBJ1-1, with D uncertain. Germline V gene data show CDR1 as SEHNR and CDR2 as FQNEAQ (reference sequence). The CDR3 spans 17 residues. The ends were cut back, 7 bases at V and 0 bases at J, with 21 bases in the middle. CDR3 region: CASTPSGGFYMNTEAFF. The DNA of the CDR3 is TGTGCCAGCACCCCGAGCGGAGGGTTCTACATGAACACTGAAGCTTTCTTT.

This clonotype was counted once. The chain employs TRBV3-1 and TRBJ2-7; weak D call: TRBD2 (5 bases). The CDR3 is 14 amino acids. Germline V gives CDR1 LGHDT, CDR2 YNNKEL (reference sequence). V was clipped by 7 bases and J by 0 bases, with 13 bases between them. For the CDR3, the DNA is TGTGCCAGCAACCCTAGCCCTAGCTCCTACGAGCAGTACTTC. Its protein is CASNPSPSSYEQYF.

The table lists this clonotype with many counts. The chain recombines TRBV7-2 with TRBJ2-1, with 8 bases matching TRBD2. The CDR3 is 15 amino acids. The V gene's germline CDR1 is SGHTA and CDR2 FQGNSA. The V gene end was trimmed by 4 bases and the J gene end by 8 bases; junction bases not matched to a gene: 10. The CDR3 sequence: CASSSRGTRRDEQFF. CDR3 nucleotide sequence: TGTGCCAGCAGCTCGAGAGGGACTAGGAGGGATGAGCAGTTCTTC.

This clonotype was seen a few times. This chain connects TRBV28 to TRBJ1-2, with D perhaps TRBD1 (6 bases). Germline CDR1 and CDR2: MDHEN and SYDVKM. Deletions cut 1 base from V and 5 bases from J, with 14 bases between. The CDR3 has 15 residues. The CDR3 DNA is TGTGCCAGCAGTTTATTTAAGGACAGTTCATATGGCTACACCTTC. Its protein product is CASSLFKDSSYGYTF.

The rearrangement uses TRBV6-1 and TRBJ2-5, with TRBD2 matching over 9 bases. V gave up 6 bases and J gave up 2 bases; unmatched junction bases: 10. Per germline, CDR1 MNHNS and CDR2 SASEGT. The length of the CDR3 is 16 residues. The CDR3 bases are TGTGCCAGCAGGTTTTTTAGCGGGAGTTGGCAAGAGACCCAGTACTTC. Translating it yields CASRFFSGSWQETQYF.

The chain employs TRBV6-5 and TRBJ2-6, with D unresolved. Germline loops: CDR1 MNHEY, CDR2 SVGAGI. CDR3 length: 17 amino acids. The V end lost 4 bases, the J end lost 0 bases, and 13 bases lay between the germline ends. Here the CDR3 reads CASSLETSSSGANVLTF. The CDR3 bases are TGTGCCAGCAGTTTGGAGACGTCTAGCTCTGGGGCCAACGTCCTGACTTTC.

The chain combines TRBV7-2 with TRBJ2-3; perhaps D is TRBD1 or TRBD2 (5 bases each). The germline CDR1 and CDR2 sequences are SGHTA and FQGNSA. The CDR3 consists of 14 residues. The germline V and J ends were trimmed by 6 bases and 2 bases, with 12 bases remaining between them. The CDR3: CASRPGPSTDTQYF. In DNA form, the CDR3 reads TGTGCCAGCAGGCCGGGACCGTCCACAGATACGCAGTATTTT.

This chain links TRBV29-1 with TRBJ1-2; no firm D call. The CDR3 extends over 13 amino acids. Trimming removed 1 base at V and 6 bases at J, with 12 bases between. CDR1 is SQVTM, CDR2 ANQGSEA, per germline. The DNA of the CDR3 is TGCAGCGTTGAAGTTATTCGTGGCGATGGCTACACCTTC. It translates to CSVEVIRGDGYTF. Together with reference TRBV29-1 and TRBJ1-2, the CDR3 gives the full variable domain: SAVISQKPSRDICQRGTSLTIQCQVDSQVTMMFWYRQQPGQSLTLIATANQGSEATYESGFVIDKFPISRPNLTFSTLTVSNMSPEDSSIYLCSVEVIRGDGYTFGSGTRLTVV.

This chain connects TRBV4-1 to TRBJ2-7, with unresolved D. The CDR3 is 15 residues long. Germline V lookup: CDR1 MGHRA, CDR2 YSYEKL. V was shortened by 4 bases and J by 2 bases, with 15 bases between the two germline ends. The CDR3 spells CASSLYLDSTYEQYF. DNA for the CDR3: TGCGCCAGCAGCCTCTATCTTGACTCAACCTACGAGCAGTACTTC.